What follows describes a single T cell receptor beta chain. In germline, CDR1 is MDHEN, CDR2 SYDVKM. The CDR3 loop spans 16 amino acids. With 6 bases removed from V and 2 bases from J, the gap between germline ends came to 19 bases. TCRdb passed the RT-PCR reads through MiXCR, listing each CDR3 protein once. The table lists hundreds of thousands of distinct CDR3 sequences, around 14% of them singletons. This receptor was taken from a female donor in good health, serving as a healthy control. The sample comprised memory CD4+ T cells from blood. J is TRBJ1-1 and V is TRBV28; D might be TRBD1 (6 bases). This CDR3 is CASSRILGTINTEAFF. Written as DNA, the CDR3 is TGTGCCAGCAGCAGGATCCTCGGGACAATAAACACTGAAGCTTTCTTT. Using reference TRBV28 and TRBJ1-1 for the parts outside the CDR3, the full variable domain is DVKVTQSSRYLVKRTGEKVFLECVQDMDHENMFWYRQDPGLGLRLIYFSYDVKMKEKGDIPEGYSVSREKKERFSLILESASTNQTSMYLCASSRILGTINTEAFFGQGTRLTVV.